This T cell receptor (beta chain) is from a study of T cells in Graves' hyperthyroidism and ophthalmopathy. Looked up from germline, CDR1 is DFQATT and CDR2 is SNEGSKA (reference sequence). J was trimmed by 6 bases and V by 3 bases; bases with no gene match: 8. This CDR3 has 15 residues. Study findings and constraints: Most thyroid clonotypes that were expanded above 0.001 also turned up in blood.

Patients were excluded because of uncontrolled infection, other autoimmune disease, pregnancy or lactation. This clonotype was detected ten times or more. Antigen specificity is unknown. TCR beta CDR3 regions were amplified from RNA transcripts. HTBI primers were used for first-round RT-PCR of the TCR CDR3. TCRdb analysed the multiplex PCR reads with MiXCR anew, one entry per CDR3 protein. The table shows 700,000 or so distinct CDR3 sequences, with about 14% occurring only once. This clonotype originated in a woman aged 50 to 65 with Graves' ophthalmopathy. Source material: blood. V usage is TRBV20-1 and J usage is TRBJ1-4; TRBD1 matches at 9 bases. The CDR3 spells CSARLGQGLDEKLFF. The CDR3 DNA reads as TGCAGTGCTAGGTTGGGACAGGGTCTGGATGAAAAACTGTTTTTT.